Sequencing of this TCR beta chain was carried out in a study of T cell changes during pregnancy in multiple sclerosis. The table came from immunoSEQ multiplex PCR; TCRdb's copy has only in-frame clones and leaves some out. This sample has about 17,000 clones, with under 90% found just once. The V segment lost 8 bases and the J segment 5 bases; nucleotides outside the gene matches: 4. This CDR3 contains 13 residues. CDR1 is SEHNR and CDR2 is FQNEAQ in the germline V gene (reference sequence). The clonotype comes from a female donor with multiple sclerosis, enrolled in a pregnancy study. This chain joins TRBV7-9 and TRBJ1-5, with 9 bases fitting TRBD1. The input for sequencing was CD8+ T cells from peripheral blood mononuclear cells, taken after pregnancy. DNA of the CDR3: TGTGCCAGCGGACAGGGGTTCGATCAGCCCCAGCATTTT. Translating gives CASGQGFDQPQHF.